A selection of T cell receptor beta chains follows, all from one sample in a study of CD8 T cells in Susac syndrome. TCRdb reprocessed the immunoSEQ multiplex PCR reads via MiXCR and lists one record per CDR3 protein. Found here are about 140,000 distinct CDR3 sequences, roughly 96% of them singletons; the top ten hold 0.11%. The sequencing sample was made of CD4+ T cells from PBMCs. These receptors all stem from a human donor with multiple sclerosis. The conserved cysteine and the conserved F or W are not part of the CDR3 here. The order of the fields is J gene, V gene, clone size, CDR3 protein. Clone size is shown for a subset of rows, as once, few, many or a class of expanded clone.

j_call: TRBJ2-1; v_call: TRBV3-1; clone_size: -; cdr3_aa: ASSQGGLAYGEQF
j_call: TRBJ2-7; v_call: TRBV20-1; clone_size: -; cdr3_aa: SAGGAGGLRNYEQY
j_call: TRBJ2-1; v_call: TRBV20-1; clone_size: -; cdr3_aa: SARVLAGGDEQF
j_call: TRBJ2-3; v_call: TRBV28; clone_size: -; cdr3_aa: ASRGSGGGNTQY
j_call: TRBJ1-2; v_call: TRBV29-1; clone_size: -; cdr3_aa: SVEGGGEHGYT
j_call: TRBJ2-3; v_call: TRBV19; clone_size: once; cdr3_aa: ASSISVGATDTQY
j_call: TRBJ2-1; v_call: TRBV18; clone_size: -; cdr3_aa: ASSPTRGGNEQF
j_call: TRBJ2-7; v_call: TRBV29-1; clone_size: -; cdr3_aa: SVASGSGLVYYEQY
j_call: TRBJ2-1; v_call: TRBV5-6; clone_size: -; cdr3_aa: ASSPEVWSSYNEQF
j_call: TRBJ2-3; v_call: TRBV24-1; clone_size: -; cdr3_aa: ATSDPQTRADTQY
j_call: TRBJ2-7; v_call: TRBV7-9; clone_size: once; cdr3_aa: ASSASFRGDEQY
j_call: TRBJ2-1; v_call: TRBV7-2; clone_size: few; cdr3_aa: ASSPGRDNEQF
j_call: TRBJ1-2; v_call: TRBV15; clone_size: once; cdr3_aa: ATSSDPRGNYGYT
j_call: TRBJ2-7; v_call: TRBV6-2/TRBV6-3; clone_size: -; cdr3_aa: ASSEGDYEQY
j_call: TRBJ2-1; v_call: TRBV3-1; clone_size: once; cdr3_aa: ASSQEGIRGINEQF
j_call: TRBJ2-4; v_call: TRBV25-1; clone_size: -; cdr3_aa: ASSEPGTAKNIQY
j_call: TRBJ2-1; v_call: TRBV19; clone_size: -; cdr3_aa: ASSMEGWDGYNEQF
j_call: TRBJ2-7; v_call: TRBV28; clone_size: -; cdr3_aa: ASSSPGRTYEQY
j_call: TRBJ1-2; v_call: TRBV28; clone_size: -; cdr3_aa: ASDGHNYGYT
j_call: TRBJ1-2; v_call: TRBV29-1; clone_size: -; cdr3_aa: SVPRGASGYT
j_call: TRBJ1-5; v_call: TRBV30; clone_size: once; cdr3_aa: AWSVSQHSNQPQH
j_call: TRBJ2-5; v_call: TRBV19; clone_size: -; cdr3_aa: ATSLGGETQY
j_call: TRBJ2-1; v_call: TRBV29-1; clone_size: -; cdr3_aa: SVEEGGGPQF
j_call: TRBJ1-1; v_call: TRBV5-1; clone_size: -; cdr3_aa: ASSLTGTTEAF
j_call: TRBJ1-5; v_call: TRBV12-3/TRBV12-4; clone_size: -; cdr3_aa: ASSLEGTGYQPQH
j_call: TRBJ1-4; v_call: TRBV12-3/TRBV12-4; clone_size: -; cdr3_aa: ASSLTGNGEKLF
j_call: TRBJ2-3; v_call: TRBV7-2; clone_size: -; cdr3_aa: ASSLGRNTDTQY
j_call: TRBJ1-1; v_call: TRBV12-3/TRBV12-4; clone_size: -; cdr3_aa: ASSLDGGEKAF
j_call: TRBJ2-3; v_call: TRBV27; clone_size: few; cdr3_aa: ASSPGLATDTQY
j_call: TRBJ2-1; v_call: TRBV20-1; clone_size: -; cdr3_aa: SACPRTGHLYNEQF
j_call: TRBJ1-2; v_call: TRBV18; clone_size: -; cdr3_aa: ASSPLKQANYGYT
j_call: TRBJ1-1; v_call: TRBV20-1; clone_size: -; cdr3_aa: SARDPGPNTEAF
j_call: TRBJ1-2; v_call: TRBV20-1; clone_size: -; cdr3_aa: SARRVLGGGYT
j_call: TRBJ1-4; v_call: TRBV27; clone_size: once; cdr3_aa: ASSFQGRSEKLF
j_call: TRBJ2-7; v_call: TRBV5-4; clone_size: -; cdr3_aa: ASSPRPGSGHEQY
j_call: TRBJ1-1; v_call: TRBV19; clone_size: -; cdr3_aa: ASKGEGLTPAF
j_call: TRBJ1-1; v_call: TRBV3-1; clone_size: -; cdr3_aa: ASSQERGRNTEAF
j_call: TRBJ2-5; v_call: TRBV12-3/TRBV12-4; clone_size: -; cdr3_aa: ASSRGADQETQY
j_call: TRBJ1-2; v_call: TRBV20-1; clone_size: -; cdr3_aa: SARSATGDRFSYGYT
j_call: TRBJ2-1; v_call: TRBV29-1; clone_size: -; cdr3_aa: SVWAPGEQF
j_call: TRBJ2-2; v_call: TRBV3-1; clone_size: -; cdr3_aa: ASSRGLAGRSGELF
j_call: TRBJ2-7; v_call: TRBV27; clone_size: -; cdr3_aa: ASTPYEQY
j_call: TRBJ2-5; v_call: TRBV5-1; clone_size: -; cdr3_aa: ASSLGQEETQY
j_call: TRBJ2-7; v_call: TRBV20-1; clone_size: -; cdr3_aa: SASGGKTVSSYEQY
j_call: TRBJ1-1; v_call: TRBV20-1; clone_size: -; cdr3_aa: SAPGRGLNTEAF
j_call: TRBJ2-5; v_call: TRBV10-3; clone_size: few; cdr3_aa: AISERETQY
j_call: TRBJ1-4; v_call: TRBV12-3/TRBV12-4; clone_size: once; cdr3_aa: ASSTRNPGDDEKLF
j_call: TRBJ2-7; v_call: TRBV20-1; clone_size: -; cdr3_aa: SARKTGLDEQY
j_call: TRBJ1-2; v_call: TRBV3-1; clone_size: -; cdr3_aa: ASSQAGGAGYGYT
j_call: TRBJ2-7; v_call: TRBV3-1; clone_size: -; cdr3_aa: ASSRGGGSYEQY
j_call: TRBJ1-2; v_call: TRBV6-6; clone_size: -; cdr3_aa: ASSQGQNYGYT
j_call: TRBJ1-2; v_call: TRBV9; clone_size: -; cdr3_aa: ASSVVAGGYGYT
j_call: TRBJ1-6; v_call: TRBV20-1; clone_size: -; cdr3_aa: SAFLTGDNSPLH